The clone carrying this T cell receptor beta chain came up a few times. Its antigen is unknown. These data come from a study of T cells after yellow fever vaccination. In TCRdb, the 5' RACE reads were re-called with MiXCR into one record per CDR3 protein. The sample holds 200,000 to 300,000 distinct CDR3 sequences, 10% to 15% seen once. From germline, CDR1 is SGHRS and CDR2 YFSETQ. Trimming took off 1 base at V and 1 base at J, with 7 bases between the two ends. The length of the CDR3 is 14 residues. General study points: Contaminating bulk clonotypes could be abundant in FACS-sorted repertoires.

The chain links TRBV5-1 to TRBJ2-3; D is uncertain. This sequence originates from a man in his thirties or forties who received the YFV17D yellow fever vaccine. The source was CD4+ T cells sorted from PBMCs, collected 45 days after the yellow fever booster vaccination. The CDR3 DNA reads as TGCGCCAGCAGCTTGACTCAGGGCACAGATACGCAGTATTTT. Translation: CASSLTQGTDTQYF.